A single sample is the source of the 3 T cell receptor beta chains below, sequenced in a study of blood T cell repertoires in COVID-19. Profiling relied on immunoSEQ multiplex PCR, and the TCRdb table lists in-frame clones only, not all of them. This sample has about 270,000 clones, with around nine tenths found just once. Sequenced sample: PBMCs or T cells enriched from blood (not recorded which). These TCRs come from a woman between 55 and 75 years old in a cohort exposed to, infected with or recovered from COVID-19 (not recorded which).

This chain uses TRBV5-1 with TRBJ1-1; 12 bases agree with TRBD1. Trimming removed 3 bases from V and 5 bases from J; junction bases left unmatched: 14. Per the germline V gene, CDR1 is SGHRS and CDR2 is YFSETQ. This CDR3 has 18 amino acids. The CDR3 region has the DNA TGCGCCAGCAGCTCATCCCTTATGGGACAGGGGGCTGAAACTGAAGCTTTCTTT. Protein sequence: CASSSSLMGQGAETEAFF.

The chain is built from TRBV14 and TRBJ2-7, with no clear D. Germline-derived CDR1 and CDR2 are SGHDN and FVKESK. The V and J ends lost 1 base and 7 bases respectively, with 5 bases between them. The CDR3 runs 11 residues. The CDR3 nucleotides read TGTGCCAGCAGCCAAGGAGGAGAGCAGTACTTC. It yields the protein CASSQGGEQYF.

The CDR3 region has the DNA TGTGCCAGCAGCAAAGACAAGCGGGACGGGAACTACGAGCAGTACTTC. It translates to CASSKDKRDGNYEQYF. This chain connects TRBV21-1 to TRBJ2-7; the DNA was not used to check the table's D call, TRBD2. TRBV21-1 is marked as a pseudogene. The CDR3 runs to 16 residues.